By frequency, the clone carrying this T cell receptor (beta chain) is medium-sized. TCRdb reprocessed the 10x single-cell sequencing reads and stores each CDR3 protein as one record, lacking DNA. The table counts around 1,200 distinct CDR3 sequences; around 16% lies in the top ten. The sample belongs to a study of CD8 T cells in cerebrospinal fluid in Alzheimer's disease. This sequence was found in a human donor with Parkinson's disease. Sequencing was performed on cerebrospinal fluid.

The CDR3: CASRAQGADEKLFF. V and J are TRBV6-6 and TRBJ1-4; TCRdb outputs TRBD1, but without DNA this stays unchecked. This CDR3 comprises 14 residues. Germline V gene data show CDR1 as MNHNY and CDR2 as SVGAGI (reference sequence).